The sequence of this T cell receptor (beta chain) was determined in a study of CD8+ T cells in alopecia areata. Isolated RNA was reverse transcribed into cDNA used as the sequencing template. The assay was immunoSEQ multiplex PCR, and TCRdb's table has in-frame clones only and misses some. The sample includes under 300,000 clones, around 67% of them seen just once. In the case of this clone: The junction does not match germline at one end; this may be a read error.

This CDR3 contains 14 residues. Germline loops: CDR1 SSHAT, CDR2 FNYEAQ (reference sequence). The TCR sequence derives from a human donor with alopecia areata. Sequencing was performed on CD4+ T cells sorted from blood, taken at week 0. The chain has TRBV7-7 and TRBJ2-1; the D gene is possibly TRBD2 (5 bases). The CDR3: CASSRDEVSNEQFF. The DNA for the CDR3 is TGTGCTAGCAGCCGGGATGAGGTCAGCAATGAGCAGTTCTTC.